Presented here are 5 T cell receptor beta chains from one specimen sequenced in a study of cytotoxic CD8 clonotypes in ibrutinib-treated CLL. Assay used: immunoSEQ multiplex PCR; TCRdb lists only in-frame clones, some missing. The repertoire has some 160,000 clones, 70% to 85% of them found once; the top ten carry around 2.1%. Sequences were derived from PBMCs, sampled after 12 months of ibrutinib treatment. The receptor source for this set is a human donor with chronic lymphocytic leukemia.

This chain links TRBV27 with TRBJ2-4, with a tentative D call TRBD2 (6 bases). CDR3 length: 16 amino acids. Germline V lookup: CDR1 MNHEY, CDR2 SMNVEV (reference sequence). Trimming took 2 bases from V and 0 from J, leaving 11 bases between them. CDR3 in amino acids: CASSLGAGIAKNIQYF. The CDR3 DNA sequence: TGTGCCAGCAGTTTAGGGGCGGGGATAGCCAAAAACATTCAGTACTTC.

J is TRBJ2-1 and V is TRBV2; no reliable D call. Germline CDR1 is SNHLY and CDR2 is FYNNEI. This CDR3 region has 14 residues. V shed 0 bases and J shed 7 bases, with 10 bases lying between them. CDR3: CASSEASVVNEQFF. In DNA, the CDR3 is TGTGCCAGCAGTGAAGCTAGTGTGGTAAATGAGCAGTTCTTC.

V gene TRBV11-1 combines with J gene TRBJ2-4; the D is unclear. Germline CDR1 is SGHAT and CDR2 is FQDESV (reference sequence). V lost 4 bases and J 4 bases, leaving 8 bases between the germline ends. CDR3 length equals 13 residues. The chain's CDR3 is CASSSQGKNIQYF. The CDR3, as DNA: TGTGCCAGCAGCTCTCAAGGGAAAAACATTCAGTACTTC. Filled out from reference TRBV11-1 and TRBJ2-4, the complete variable domain reads EAEVAQSPRYKITEKSQAVAFWCDPISGHATLYWYRQILGQGPELLVQFQDESVVDDSQLPKDRFSAERLKGVDSTLKIQPAELGDSAMYLCASSSQGKNIQYFGAGTRLSVL.

The V call is TRBV18, the J call TRBJ1-3; D ambiguous. The CDR3 is made up of 16 amino acids. Trimming removed 0 bases from V and 4 bases from J, with 13 bases in between. Germline V gene data show CDR1 as KGHSH and CDR2 as LQKENI. CDR3 bases: TGTGCCAGCTCACCACCGCGGGGAGGTACAGGAAACACCATATATTTT. This codes for CASSPPRGGTGNTIYF.

The gene calls are TRBV7-9 and TRBJ1-1; 7 bases are a match to TRBD1. The J segment lost 0 bases and the V segment lost 5 bases, leaving 6 bases of the junction unmatched. The V gene's germline CDR1 is SEHNR and CDR2 FQNEAQ (reference sequence). The length of the CDR3 is 15 residues. The CDR3 protein is CASSPRQGMNTEAFF. In DNA form, the CDR3 reads TGTGCCAGCAGCCCCCGACAGGGAATGAACACTGAAGCTTTCTTT.